A single sample is the source of the 16 T cell receptor beta chains below, sequenced in a study of response to subunit inactivated influenza vaccine. TCRdb called the RT-PCR reads again in MiXCR, with one record for every CDR3 protein. The sample includes 550,000 to 800,000 distinct CDR3 sequences, approximately 14% of them seen just once. The sample here was PBMCs from blood, taken 14 to 15 days before vaccination. These receptors all stem from a man between 45 and 60 years old who received an inactivated influenza vaccine.

The chain carries TRBV30 and TRBJ2-3, with TRBD1 identical over 7 bases. Germline V gene sequence: CDR1 GTSNPN, CDR2 SVGIG (reference sequence). V shed 5 bases, J shed 3 bases, and the junction held 5 bases outside the gene matches. CDR3 size: 13 residues. CDR3 sequence reads: CAWGAGGTDTQYF. Here the CDR3 DNA reads TGTGCCTGGGGGGCAGGGGGTACAGATACGCAGTATTTT.

The chain joins TRBV27 to TRBJ2-1; D tentatively reads TRBD1 or TRBD2 (5 bases each). In germline, CDR1 is MNHEY, CDR2 SMNVEV (reference sequence). Trimming shortened V by 8 bases and J by 1 base, and 12 bases separated the two germline ends. The CDR3 runs 14 residues. CDR3 protein: CASLGEGSYNEQFF. The CDR3 DNA follows: TGTGCCAGCCTGGGGGAAGGGTCCTACAATGAGCAGTTCTTC.

This clonotype was seen at least ten times. V and J are TRBV7-2 and TRBJ2-7; D tentatively fits TRBD1 or TRBD2 (5 bases each). V dropped 5 bases and J dropped 5 bases, with 13 bases sitting between them. This CDR3 region has 13 residues. Germline values: CDR1 SGHTA, CDR2 FQGNSA. The CDR3 nucleotides are TGTGCCAGCAGCCTCTCTAGGGACCACGAGCAGTACTTC. It translates to CASSLSRDHEQYF.

This chain links TRBV29-1 with TRBJ2-1; TRBD2 matches at 7 bases. This CDR3 contains 17 residues. Unmatched junction bases numbered 13, after V lost 3 bases and J lost 2 bases. Germline V gene sequence: CDR1 SQVTM, CDR2 ANQGSEA. In nucleotides, the CDR3 is TGCAGCGTTGAGTCGCCGCTGGGGGGGAAAACCTACAATGAGCAGTTCTTC. This sequence encodes CSVESPLGGKTYNEQFF.

This clonotype was picked up a small number of times. J is TRBJ2-3 and V is TRBV27, with 9 bases identical to TRBD2. The germline gives CDR1 MNHEY, CDR2 SMNVEV (reference sequence). With 5 bases clipped from V and 6 bases from J, the junction kept 15 bases outside the gene matches. The CDR3 loop spans 17 amino acids. The CDR3 DNA follows: TGTGCCAGCAGTCCTACACGACTGGCGGGGGGGCCCGATACGCAGTATTTT. Amino acids: CASSPTRLAGGPDTQYF.

This clonotype was detected many times. The chain joins TRBV27 to TRBJ2-3; D is undetermined. V lost 3 bases to trimming and J lost 7 bases, with 8 bases between them. From germline, CDR1 is MNHEY and CDR2 SMNVEV (reference sequence). This CDR3 contains 12 residues. CDR3 sequence reads: CASSFTSHTQYF. The DNA for the CDR3 is TGTGCCAGCAGTTTTACATCTCATACGCAGTATTTT.

There are a few counts of this clonotype. The chain joins TRBV5-5 to TRBJ2-4, with TRBD2 identical over 8 bases. CDR3 length: 15 residues. The germline CDR1 and CDR2 sequences are SGHKS and YYEKEE (reference sequence). Trimming at V came to 3 bases and at J to 6 bases, leaving 8 bases not matched to a gene. CDR3: CASSYSGGRGNIQYF. CDR3 DNA sequence: TGTGCCAGCAGCTACTCGGGGGGGCGAGGAAACATTCAGTACTTC.

The J gene is TRBJ2-1, the V gene TRBV4-3; D unresolved. Germline CDR1 is LGHNA and CDR2 is YSLEER. The CDR3 is 14 residues long. V lost 0 bases and J 10 bases, leaving 13 bases between the germline ends. CDR3 nucleotides: TGCGCCAGCAGCCAAGATGCCGGCTCCGGGGAGCAGTTCTTC. It yields the protein CASSQDAGSGEQFF.

This clonotype was recorded a few times. The rearrangement links TRBV11-2 to TRBJ2-2; 10 bases are a match to TRBD2. The length of the CDR3 is 19 residues. J lost 6 bases, V lost 5 bases, and 18 bases had no gene match. The germline V gene encodes CDR1 SGHAT and CDR2 FQNNGV. The CDR3 nucleotides read TGTGCCAGCAGCCTGGTGGCTAGCGGGAGATCTATTATAGCCGGGGAGCTGTTTTTT. Its protein is CASSLVASGRSIIAGELFF.

V is TRBV7-2 and J is TRBJ2-1; perhaps TRBD2 as D (5 bases). CDR1 SGHTA and CDR2 FQGNSA come from the germline V gene. The CDR3 consists of 13 residues. V lost 5 bases, J lost 8 bases, and 13 bases lay in between. CDR3 loop: CASSPRAGHEQFF. CDR3 sequence (DNA): TGTGCCAGCAGCCCGCGGGCTGGTCATGAGCAGTTCTTC.

This clonotype was observed a handful of times. V usage is TRBV15 and J usage is TRBJ2-1; 11 nucleotides align to TRBD1. Looked up from germline, CDR1 is LNHNV and CDR2 is YYDKDF (reference sequence). The CDR3 is made up of 17 amino acids. The J segment lost 9 bases and the V segment lost 0 bases, leaving 10 bases of the junction unmatched. CDR3 DNA sequence: TGTGCCACCAGCAGAGATCGCGGACAGGGGGCGAATGTTGAGCAGTTCTTC. Encoded protein: CATSRDRGQGANVEQFF.

J is TRBJ2-7 and V is TRBV24-1; maybe TRBD2 (6 bases). V dropped 5 bases and J dropped 7 bases, with 11 bases sitting between them. This CDR3 has 12 amino acids. Germline V CDR1 and CDR2: KGHDR, SFDVKD. For the CDR3, the DNA is TGTGCCACCAGTGCCGGGGGATGGGAGCAGTACTTC. Translated, it gives CATSAGGWEQYF.

This clonotype has a handful of counts. The chain combines TRBV20-1 with TRBJ2-5; no firm D call. Germline V CDR1 and CDR2: DFQATT, SNEGSKA (reference sequence). The V and J ends lost 5 bases and 1 base respectively, with 14 bases between them. CDR3 length equals 14 residues. The CDR3 DNA is TGCAGTGCTCTCCGGACCGTCCCCCAAGAGACCCAGTACTTC. Its protein is CSALRTVPQETQYF.

The chain links TRBV6-2 or TRBV6-3 to TRBJ2-7; the match to TRBD1 covers 7 bases. J was trimmed by 2 bases and V by 2 bases; bases with no gene match: 3. CDR3 size: 14 residues. CDR1 is MNHEY, CDR2 SVGEGT, per germline. CDR3 amino acids: CASSYMQGAYEQYF. The CDR3 DNA follows: TGTGCCAGCAGTTACATGCAGGGGGCCTACGAGCAGTACTTC.

The chain links TRBV28 to TRBJ2-7; D gene ambiguous. CDR1 is MDHEN and CDR2 is SYDVKM in the germline V gene. Trimming removed 10 bases from V and 4 bases from J, with 11 bases in between. CDR3 size: 11 residues. The CDR3 nucleotides are TGTGCCACCACAGACGGGTACGAGCAGTACTTC. Its translation is CATTDGYEQYF.

This clonotype has more than one count but fewer than ten. V is TRBV6-5 and J is TRBJ2-7, with 8 bases fitting TRBD2. J was trimmed by 2 bases and V by 0 bases; bases with no gene match: 12. The CDR3 spans 18 residues. Per the germline V gene, CDR1 is MNHEY and CDR2 is SVGAGI. The DNA for the CDR3 is TGTGCCAGCAGTTACTCGATCAATCAGGGCGGGGGGACCTACGAGCAGTACTTC. Its protein product is CASSYSINQGGGTYEQYF.